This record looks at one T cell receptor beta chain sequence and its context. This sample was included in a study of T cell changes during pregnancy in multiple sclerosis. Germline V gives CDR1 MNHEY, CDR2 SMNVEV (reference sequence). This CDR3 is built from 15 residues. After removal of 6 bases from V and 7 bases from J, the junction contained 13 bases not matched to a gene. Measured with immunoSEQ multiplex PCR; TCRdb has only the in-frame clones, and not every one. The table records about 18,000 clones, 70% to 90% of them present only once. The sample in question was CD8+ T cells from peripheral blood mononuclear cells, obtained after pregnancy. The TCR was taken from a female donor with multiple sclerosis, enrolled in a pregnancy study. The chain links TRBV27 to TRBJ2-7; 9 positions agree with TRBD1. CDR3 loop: CASRTNDRGYGEQYF. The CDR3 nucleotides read TGTGCCAGCAGAACCAATGACAGGGGGTATGGTGAGCAGTACTTC.